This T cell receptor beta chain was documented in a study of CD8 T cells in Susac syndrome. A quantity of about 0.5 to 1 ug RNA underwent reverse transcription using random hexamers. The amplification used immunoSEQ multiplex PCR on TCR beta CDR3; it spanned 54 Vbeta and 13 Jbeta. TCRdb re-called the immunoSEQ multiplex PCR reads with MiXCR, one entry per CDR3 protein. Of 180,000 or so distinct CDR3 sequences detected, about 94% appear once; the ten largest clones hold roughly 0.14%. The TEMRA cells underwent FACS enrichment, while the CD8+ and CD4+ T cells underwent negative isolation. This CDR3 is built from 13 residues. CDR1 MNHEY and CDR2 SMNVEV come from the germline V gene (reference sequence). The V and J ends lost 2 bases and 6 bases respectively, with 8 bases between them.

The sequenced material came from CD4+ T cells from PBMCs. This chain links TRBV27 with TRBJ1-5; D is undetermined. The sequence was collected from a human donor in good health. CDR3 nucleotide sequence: TGTGCCAGCAGTTTAGGGGTTGCTCAGCCCCAGCATTTT. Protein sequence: CASSLGVAQPQHF.